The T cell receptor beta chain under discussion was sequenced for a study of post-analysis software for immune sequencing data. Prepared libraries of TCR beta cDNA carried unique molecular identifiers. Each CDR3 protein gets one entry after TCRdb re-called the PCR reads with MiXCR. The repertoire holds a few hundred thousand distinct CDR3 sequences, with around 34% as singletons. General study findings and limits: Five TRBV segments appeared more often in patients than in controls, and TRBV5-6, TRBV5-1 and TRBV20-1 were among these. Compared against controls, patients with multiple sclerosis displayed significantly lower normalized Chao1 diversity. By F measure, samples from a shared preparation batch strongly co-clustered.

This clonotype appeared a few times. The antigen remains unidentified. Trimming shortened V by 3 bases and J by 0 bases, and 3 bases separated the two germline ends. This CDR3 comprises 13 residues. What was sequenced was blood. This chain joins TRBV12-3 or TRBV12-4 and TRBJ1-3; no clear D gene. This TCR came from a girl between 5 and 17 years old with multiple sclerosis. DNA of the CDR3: TGTGCCAGCAGTTTCGGCTCTGGAAACACCATATATTTT. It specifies CASSFGSGNTIYF.